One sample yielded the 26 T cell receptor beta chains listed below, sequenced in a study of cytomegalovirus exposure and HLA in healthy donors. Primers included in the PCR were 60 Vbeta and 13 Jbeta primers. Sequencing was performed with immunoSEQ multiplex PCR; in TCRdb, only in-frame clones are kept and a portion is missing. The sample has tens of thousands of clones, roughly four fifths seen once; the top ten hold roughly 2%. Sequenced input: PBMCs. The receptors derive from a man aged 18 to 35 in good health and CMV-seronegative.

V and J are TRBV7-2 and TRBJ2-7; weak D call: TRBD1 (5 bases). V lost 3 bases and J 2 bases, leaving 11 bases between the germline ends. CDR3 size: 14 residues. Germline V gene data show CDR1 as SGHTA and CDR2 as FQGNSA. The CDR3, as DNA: TGTGCCAGCAGCTTTGGGGCTTCGACCTACGAGCAGTACTTC. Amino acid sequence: CASSFGASTYEQYF. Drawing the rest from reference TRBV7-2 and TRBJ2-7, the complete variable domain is GAGVSQSPSNKVTEKGKDVELRCDPISGHTALYWYRQSLGQGLEFLIYFQGNSAPDKSGLPSDRFSAERTGGSVSTLTIQRTQQEDSAVYLCASSFGASTYEQYFGPGTRLTVT.

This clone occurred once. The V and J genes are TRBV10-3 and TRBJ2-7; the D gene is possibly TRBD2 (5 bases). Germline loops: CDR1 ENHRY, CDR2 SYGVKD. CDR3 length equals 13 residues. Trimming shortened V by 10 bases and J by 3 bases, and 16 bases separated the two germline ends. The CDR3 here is CATIAGRDYEQYF. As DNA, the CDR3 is TGTGCCACCATAGCCGGACGGGACTACGAGCAGTACTTC.

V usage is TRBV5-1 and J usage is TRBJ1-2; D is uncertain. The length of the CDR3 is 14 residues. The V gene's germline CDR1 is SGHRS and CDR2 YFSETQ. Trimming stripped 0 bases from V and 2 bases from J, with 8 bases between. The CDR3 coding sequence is TGCGCCAGCAGCTTGGGACAAGGAAACTATGGCTACACCTTC. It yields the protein CASSLGQGNYGYTF. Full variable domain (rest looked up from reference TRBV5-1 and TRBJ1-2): KAGVTQTPRYLIKTRGQQVTLSCSPISGHRSVSWYQQTPGQGLQFLFEYFSETQRNKGNFPGRFSGRQFSNSRSEMNVSTLELGDSALYLCASSLGQGNYGYTFGSGTRLTVV.

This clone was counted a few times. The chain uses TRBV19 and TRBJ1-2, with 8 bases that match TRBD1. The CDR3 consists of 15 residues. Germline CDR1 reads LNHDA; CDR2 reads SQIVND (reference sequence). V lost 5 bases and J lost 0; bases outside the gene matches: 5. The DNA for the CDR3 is TGTGCCAGTAGTCCAGGGGGCCGCCCTAACTATGGCTACACCTTC. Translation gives CASSPGGRPNYGYTF.

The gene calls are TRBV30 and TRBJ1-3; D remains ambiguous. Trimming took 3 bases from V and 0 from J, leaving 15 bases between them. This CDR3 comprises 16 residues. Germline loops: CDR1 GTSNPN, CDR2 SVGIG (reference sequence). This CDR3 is CAWSGSGAYSGNTIYF. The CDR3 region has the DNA TGTGCCTGGAGCGGGAGTGGAGCCTACTCTGGAAACACCATATATTTT. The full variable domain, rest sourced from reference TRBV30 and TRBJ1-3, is SQTIHQWPATLVQPVGSPLSLECTVEGTSNPNLYWYRQAAGRGLQLLFYSVGIGQISSEVPQNLSASRPQDRQFILSSKKLLLSDSGFYLCAWSGSGAYSGNTIYFGEGSWLTVV.

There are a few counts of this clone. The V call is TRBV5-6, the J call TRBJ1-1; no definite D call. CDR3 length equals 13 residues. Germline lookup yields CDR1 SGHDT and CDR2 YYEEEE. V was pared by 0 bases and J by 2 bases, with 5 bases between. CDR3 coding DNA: TGTGCCAGCAGCTTGGGCGGAAACACTGAAGCTTTCTTT. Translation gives CASSLGGNTEAFF.

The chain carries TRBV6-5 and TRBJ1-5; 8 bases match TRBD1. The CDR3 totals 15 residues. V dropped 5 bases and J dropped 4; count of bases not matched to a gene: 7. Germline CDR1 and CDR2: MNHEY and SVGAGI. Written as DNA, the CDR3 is TGTGCCAGCAGTCGCGGACAGGGTAAAAATCAGCCCCAGCATTTT. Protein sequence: CASSRGQGKNQPQHF.

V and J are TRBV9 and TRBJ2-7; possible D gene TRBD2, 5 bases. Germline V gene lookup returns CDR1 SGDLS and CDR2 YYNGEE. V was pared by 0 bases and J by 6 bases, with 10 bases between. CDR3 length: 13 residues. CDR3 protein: CASSVVAGGEQYF. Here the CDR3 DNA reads TGTGCCAGCAGCGTAGTGGCAGGAGGCGAGCAGTACTTC.

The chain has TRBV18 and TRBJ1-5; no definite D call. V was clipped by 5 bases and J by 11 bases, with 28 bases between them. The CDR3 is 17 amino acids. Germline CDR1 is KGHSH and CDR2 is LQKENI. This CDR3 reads CASSNNPLQALFTSQHF. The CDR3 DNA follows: TGTGCCAGCTCAAACAATCCCCTGCAGGCTCTGTTCACGTCCCAGCATTTT.

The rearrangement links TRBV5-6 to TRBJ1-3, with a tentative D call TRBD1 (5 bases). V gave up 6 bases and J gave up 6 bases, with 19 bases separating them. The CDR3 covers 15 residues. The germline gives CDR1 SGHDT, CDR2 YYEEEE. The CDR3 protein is CASTLIDSFPNTIYF. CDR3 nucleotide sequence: TGTGCCAGCACCCTGATCGACAGCTTCCCAAACACCATATATTTT.

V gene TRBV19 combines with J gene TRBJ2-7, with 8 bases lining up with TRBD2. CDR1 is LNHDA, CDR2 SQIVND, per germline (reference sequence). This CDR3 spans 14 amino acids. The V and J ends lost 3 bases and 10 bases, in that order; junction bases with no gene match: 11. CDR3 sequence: CASSIQRGQQNQYF. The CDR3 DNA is TGTGCCAGTAGTATCCAGCGGGGGCAACAAAATCAGTACTTC.

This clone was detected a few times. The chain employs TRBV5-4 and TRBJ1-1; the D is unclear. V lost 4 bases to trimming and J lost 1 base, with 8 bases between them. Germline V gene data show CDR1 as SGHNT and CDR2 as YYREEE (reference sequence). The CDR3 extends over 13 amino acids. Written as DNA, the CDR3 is TGTGCCAGCAGCCACCCAGAGAACACTGAAGCTTTCTTT. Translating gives CASSHPENTEAFF.

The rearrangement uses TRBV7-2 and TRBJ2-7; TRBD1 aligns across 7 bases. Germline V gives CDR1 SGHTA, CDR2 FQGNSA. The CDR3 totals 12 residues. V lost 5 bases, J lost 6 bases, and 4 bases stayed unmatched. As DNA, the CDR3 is TGTGCCAGCAGCACAGGGGTAGGCGAGCAGTACTTC. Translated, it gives CASSTGVGEQYF.

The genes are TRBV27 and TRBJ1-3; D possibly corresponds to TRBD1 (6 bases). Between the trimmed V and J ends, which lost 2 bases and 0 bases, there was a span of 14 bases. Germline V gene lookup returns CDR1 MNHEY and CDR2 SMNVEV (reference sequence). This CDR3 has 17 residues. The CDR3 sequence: CASSLGGHLLSGNTIYF. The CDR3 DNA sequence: TGTGCCAGCAGTTTAGGGGGACATTTACTCTCTGGAAACACCATATATTTT.

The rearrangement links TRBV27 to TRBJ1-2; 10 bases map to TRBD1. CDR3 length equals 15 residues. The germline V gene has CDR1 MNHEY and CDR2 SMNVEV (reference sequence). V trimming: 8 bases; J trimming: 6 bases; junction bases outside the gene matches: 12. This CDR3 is CASGPGTGVRDGYTF. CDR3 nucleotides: TGTGCCAGCGGCCCCGGGACAGGGGTTAGAGATGGCTACACCTTC.

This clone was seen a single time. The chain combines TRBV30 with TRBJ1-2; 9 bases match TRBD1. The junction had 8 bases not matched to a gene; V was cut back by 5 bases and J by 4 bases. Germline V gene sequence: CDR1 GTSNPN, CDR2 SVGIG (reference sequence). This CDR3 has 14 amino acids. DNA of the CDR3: TGTGCCTGGGATCAACAGGGGGCTAGCTATGGCTACACCTTC. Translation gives CAWDQQGASYGYTF.

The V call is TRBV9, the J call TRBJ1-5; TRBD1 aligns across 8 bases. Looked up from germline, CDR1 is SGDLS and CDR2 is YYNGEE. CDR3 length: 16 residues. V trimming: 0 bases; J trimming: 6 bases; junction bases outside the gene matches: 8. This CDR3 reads CASSVGQGAMGQPQHF. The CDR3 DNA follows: TGTGCCAGCAGCGTAGGGCAGGGGGCGATGGGTCAGCCCCAGCATTTT. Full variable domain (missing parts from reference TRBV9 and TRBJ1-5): DSGVTQTPKHLITATGQRVTLRCSPRSGDLSVYWYQQSLDQGLQFLIQYYNGEERAKGNILERFSAQQFPDLHSELNLSSLELGDSALYFCASSVGQGAMGQPQHFGDGTRLSIL.

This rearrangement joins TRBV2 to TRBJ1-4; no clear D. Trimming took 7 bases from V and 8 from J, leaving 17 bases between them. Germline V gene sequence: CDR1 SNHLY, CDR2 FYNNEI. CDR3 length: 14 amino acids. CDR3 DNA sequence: TGTGCCAGCAACCCAAGAGTGGGAGACGAAAAACTGTTTTTT. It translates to CASNPRVGDEKLFF.

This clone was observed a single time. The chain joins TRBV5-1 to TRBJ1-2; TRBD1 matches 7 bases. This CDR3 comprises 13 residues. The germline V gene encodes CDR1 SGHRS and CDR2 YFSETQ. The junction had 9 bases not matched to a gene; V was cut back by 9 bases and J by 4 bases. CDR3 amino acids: CATRPDRAYGYTF. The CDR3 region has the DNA TGCGCCACCCGACCCGACAGGGCCTATGGCTACACCTTC.

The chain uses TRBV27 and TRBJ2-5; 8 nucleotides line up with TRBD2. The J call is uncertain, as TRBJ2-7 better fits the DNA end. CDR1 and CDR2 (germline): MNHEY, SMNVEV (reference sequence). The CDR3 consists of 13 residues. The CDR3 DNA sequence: TGTGCCAGCAGTACTAGCGGAACCTACGAGCAGTACTTC. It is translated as CASSTSGTYEQYF.

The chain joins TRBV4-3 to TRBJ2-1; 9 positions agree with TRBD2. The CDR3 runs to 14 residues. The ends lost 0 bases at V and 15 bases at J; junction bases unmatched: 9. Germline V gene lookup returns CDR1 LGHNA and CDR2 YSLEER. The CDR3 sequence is CASSQDRPAGGLFF. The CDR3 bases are TGCGCCAGCAGCCAAGATCGTCCAGCGGGAGGCCTGTTCTTC.

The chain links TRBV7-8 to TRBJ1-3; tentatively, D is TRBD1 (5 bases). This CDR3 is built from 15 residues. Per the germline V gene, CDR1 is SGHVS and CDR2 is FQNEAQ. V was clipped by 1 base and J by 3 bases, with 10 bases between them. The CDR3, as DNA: TGTGCCAGCAGCTTAGGCGGGGCGCTTGGAAACACCATATATTTT. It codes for CASSLGGALGNTIYF.

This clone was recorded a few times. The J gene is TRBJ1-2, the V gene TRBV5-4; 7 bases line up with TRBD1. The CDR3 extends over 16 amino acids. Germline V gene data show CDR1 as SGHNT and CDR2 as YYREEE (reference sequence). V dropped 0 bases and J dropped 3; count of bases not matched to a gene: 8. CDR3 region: CASSLGRETGDYGYTF. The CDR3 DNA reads TGTGCCAGCAGCTTGGGTCGAGAAACAGGGGACTATGGCTACACCTTC.

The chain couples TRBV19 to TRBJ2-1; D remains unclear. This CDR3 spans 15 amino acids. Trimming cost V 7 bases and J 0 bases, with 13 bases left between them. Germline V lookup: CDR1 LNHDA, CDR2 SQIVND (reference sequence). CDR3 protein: CASIPRRSSYNEQFF. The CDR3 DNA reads TGTGCCAGTATCCCAAGACGGAGCTCCTACAATGAGCAGTTCTTC.

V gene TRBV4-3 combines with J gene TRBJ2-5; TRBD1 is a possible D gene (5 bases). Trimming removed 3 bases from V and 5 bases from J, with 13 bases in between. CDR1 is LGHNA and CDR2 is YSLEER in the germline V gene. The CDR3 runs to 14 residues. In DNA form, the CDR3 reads TGCGCCAGCAGCCAGGACCAGGGTAGCGAGACCCAGTACTTC. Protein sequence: CASSQDQGSETQYF.

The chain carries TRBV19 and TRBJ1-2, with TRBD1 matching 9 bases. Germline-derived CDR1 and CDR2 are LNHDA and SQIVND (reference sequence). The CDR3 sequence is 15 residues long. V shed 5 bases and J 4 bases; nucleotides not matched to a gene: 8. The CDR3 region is CASSLITGGGYGYTF. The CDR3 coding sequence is TGTGCCAGTAGTTTGATTACAGGGGGCGGCTATGGCTACACCTTC. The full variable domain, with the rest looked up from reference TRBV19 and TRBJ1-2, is DGGITQSPKYLFRKEGQNVTLSCEQNLNHDAMYWYRQDPGQGLRLIYYSQIVNDFQKGDIAEGYSVSREKKESFPLTVTSAQKNPTAFYLCASSLITGGGYGYTFGSGTRLTVV.